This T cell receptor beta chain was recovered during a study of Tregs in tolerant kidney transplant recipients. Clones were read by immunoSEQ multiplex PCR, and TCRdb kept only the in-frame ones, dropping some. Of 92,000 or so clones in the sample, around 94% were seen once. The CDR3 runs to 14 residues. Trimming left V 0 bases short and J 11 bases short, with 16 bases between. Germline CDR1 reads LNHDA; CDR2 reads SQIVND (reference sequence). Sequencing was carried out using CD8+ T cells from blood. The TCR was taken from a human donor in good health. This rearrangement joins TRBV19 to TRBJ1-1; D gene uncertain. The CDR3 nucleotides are TGTGCCAGTAGTATAGATCCGGGCCACCTCCTGGCTTTCTTT. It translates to CASSIDPGHLLAFF. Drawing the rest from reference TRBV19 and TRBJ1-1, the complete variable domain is DGGITQSPKYLFRKEGQNVTLSCEQNLNHDAMYWYRQDPGQGLRLIYYSQIVNDFQKGDIAEGYSVSREKKESFPLTVTSAQKNPTAFYLCASSIDPGHLLAFFGQGTRLTVV.